This T cell receptor beta chain came from a study of T-cell memory formation after mild COVID-19. This CDR3 has 14 residues. CDR1 is LGHNA, CDR2 YSLEER, per germline. Trimming took off 1 base at V and 3 bases at J, with 9 bases between the two ends. Libraries for TCRalpha and TCRbeta carried sample barcodes and unique molecular identifiers via 5'RACE. TCRdb used MiXCR to reprocess the 5' RACE reads, holding one entry per CDR3 protein. Here the sample spans 150,000 to 200,000 distinct CDR3 sequences, roughly 13% being singletons. Study findings and constraints: Later expanders leaned CD4+, whereas day 15 to 85 contracting clones were balanced CD4/CD8. Some clones that responded were present in memory (sampled pre-infection), which suggests cross-reactive memory joined.

A note on this clonotype: Its antigen is not known.

Sequencing input: PBMCs or a T cell subset sorted from them (not recorded which). V usage is TRBV4-3 and J usage is TRBJ1-2; possible D gene TRBD1, 5 bases. The source of this sequence is a man younger than 30 who had mild COVID-19 (a few samples of this study predate the infection). Cell type and time point are not known. The CDR3 loop is CASSQGVGDYGYTF. As DNA, the CDR3 is TGCGCCAGCAGCCAAGGGGTAGGGGACTATGGCTACACCTTC.